This record concerns one T cell receptor beta chain sequence. The method was immunoSEQ multiplex PCR; TCRdb's version includes in-frame clones alone and lacks a portion of them. This sample has 200,000 or so clones, with about 86% found just once. CDR1 is MNHEY and CDR2 is SVGAGI in the germline V gene. Trimming removed 2 bases at V and 3 bases at J, with 10 bases between. The CDR3 runs to 14 residues. The data were taken from a study of blood T cell repertoires in COVID-19. The TCR sequence derives from a middle-aged woman with acute COVID-19. V and J are TRBV6-5 and TRBJ1-1; unclear D gene. Sample: PBMCs or T cells enriched from blood (not recorded which). The CDR3 DNA is TGTGCCAGCAGTTACCCGGGGAGTTACACTGAAGCTTTCTTT. It is translated as CASSYPGSYTEAFF.